The 27 T cell receptor beta chains below all came from one sample that was sequenced in a study of monozygotic twins with inflammatory bowel disease (dated by TCRdb to 2018 to 2020). Libraries were constructed by 5' RACE. Sequencing used an Illumina HiSeq 2500. TCRdb reprocessed the reads, so every CDR3 protein sequence counts as one entry and DNA is not shown. The table held for this sample gives hundreds of thousands of distinct CDR3 sequences. The ten largest clonotypes hold roughly 2.3% of the sample. Sequencing was performed on blood. The receptor source for this set is a human donor with ulcerative colitis or Crohn's disease, or a healthy co-twin of an affected twin (not recorded which).

This CDR3 is CASSLVGTGSYNEQFF. The rearrangement links TRBV5-1 to TRBJ2-1; TCRdb indicates TRBD1, and absent DNA this call remains unverified. CDR3 length equals 16 residues. CDR1 and CDR2 (germline): SGHRS, YFSETQ. Using reference TRBV5-1 and TRBJ2-1 for the parts outside the CDR3, the full variable domain is KAGVTQTPRYLIKTRGQQVTLSCSPISGHRSVSWYQQTPGQGLQFLFEYFSETQRNKGNFPGRFSGRQFSNSRSEMNVSTLELGDSALYLCASSLVGTGSYNEQFFGPGTRLTVL.

The rearrangement uses TRBV5-1 and TRBJ1-1. The CDR3 spans 13 residues. CDR1 SGHRS and CDR2 YFSETQ come from the germline V gene. The CDR3 spells CASSFSGSTEAFF.

J is TRBJ1-2 and V is TRBV14. Germline CDR1 and CDR2: SGHDN and FVKESK. CDR3 length: 15 amino acids. CDR3 sequence: CASSQDYTTNYGYTF.

The chain is built from TRBV27 and TRBJ1-2; TCRdb's D gene call, TRBD1, goes unchecked for lack of DNA. This CDR3 contains 15 residues. Per the germline V gene, CDR1 is MNHEY and CDR2 is SMNVEV (reference sequence). CDR3 residues: CASSPALGGAYGYTF.

This chain connects TRBV3-1 to TRBJ2-5; the D gene TCRdb calls, TRBD2, cannot be checked with no DNA. The germline CDR1 and CDR2 sequences are LGHDT and YNNKEL (reference sequence). CDR3 length: 15 amino acids. The CDR3 reads CASSQDYASGSTQYF.

This chain uses TRBV5-1 with TRBJ1-1; TCRdb's assignment of TRBD1 cannot be checked, as there is no DNA. Germline CDR1 reads SGHRS; CDR2 reads YFSETQ. This CDR3 region has 14 residues. The CDR3 region is CASTNRGLGTEAFF.

This rearrangement joins TRBV4-3 to TRBJ2-3; TCRdb names TRBD1, which stays unverified in the absence of DNA. The V gene's germline CDR1 is LGHNA and CDR2 YSLEER. The CDR3 is 17 amino acids. CDR3 protein: CASSQERQGSPGDTQYF.

V gene TRBV5-1 combines with J gene TRBJ2-1; the TCRdb D gene call, TRBD1, has no DNA to confirm it. This CDR3 has 17 residues. Germline V gene data show CDR1 as SGHRS and CDR2 as YFSETQ. The CDR3 protein is CASTRAGTGISYNEQFF.

The CDR3 region is CASSLATGVGNTIYF. The J gene is TRBJ1-3, the V gene TRBV7-2; the D call from TCRdb, TRBD1, cannot be confirmed without DNA. Per germline, CDR1 SGHTA and CDR2 FQGNSA. CDR3 size: 15 residues.

The chain is built from TRBV5-1 and TRBJ1-2; lacking DNA, the TRBD1 call made by TCRdb goes unchecked. Looked up from germline, CDR1 is SGHRS and CDR2 is YFSETQ. This CDR3 contains 14 residues. CDR3 region: CASSIGQGGYGYTF. The variable domain in full, with the rest retrieved from reference TRBV5-1 and TRBJ1-2, is KAGVTQTPRYLIKTRGQQVTLSCSPISGHRSVSWYQQTPGQGLQFLFEYFSETQRNKGNFPGRFSGRQFSNSRSEMNVSTLELGDSALYLCASSIGQGGYGYTFGSGTRLTVV.

The chain recombines TRBV7-3 with TRBJ1-1; the TRBD1 assignment by TCRdb is unverifiable without DNA. The CDR3 has 13 amino acids. Germline-derived CDR1 and CDR2 are SGHTA and FQGTGA. CDR3 sequence reads: CASSLTRGSEAFF. Together with reference TRBV7-3 and TRBJ1-1, the CDR3 gives the full variable domain: GAGVSQTPSNKVTEKGKYVELRCDPISGHTALYWYRQSLGQGPEFLIYFQGTGAADDSGLPNDRFFAVRPEGSVSTLKIQRTERGDSAVYLCASSLTRGSEAFFGQGTRLTVV.

The V call is TRBV4-2, the J call TRBJ2-3; the TRBD2 assignment by TCRdb is unverifiable without DNA. Germline values: CDR1 LGHNA, CDR2 YNFKEQ. The CDR3 extends over 15 amino acids. CDR3 protein: CASSQDRGRADTQYF.

The CDR3 loop reads CASSLLGATEKLFF. This rearrangement joins TRBV5-5 to TRBJ1-4; there is no DNA to check the TCRdb D call of TRBD1. Germline V gene sequence: CDR1 SGHKS, CDR2 YYEKEE (reference sequence). The CDR3 is 14 amino acids.

This sequence joins TRBV5-1 and TRBJ1-6; TCRdb's D call, TRBD1, is unchecked because there is no DNA. This CDR3 contains 14 residues. Germline values: CDR1 SGHRS, CDR2 YFSETQ. CDR3: CASSQGDRNSPLHF.

The chain joins TRBV3-1 to TRBJ1-2; absent DNA, TCRdb's TRBD1 call cannot be checked. The CDR3 covers 15 residues. Per germline, CDR1 LGHDT and CDR2 YNNKEL (reference sequence). CDR3: CASSQTGVANYGYTF.

The gene calls are TRBV27 and TRBJ2-7; without DNA, the TCRdb call of TRBD2 cannot be checked. CDR1 and CDR2 (germline): MNHEY, SMNVEV (reference sequence). The CDR3 sequence is 15 residues long. The CDR3 protein is CASSLHFRRAYEQYF.

The chain is built from TRBV28 and TRBJ2-1; TCRdb outputs TRBD2, but without DNA this stays unchecked. The CDR3 sequence is 16 residues long. The V gene's germline CDR1 is MDHEN and CDR2 SYDVKM. CDR3 residues: CASSVTPGLVSYEQFF.

This chain connects TRBV20-1 to TRBJ2-7; with no DNA, the TCRdb D assignment of TRBD1 cannot be verified. The CDR3 extends over 14 amino acids. Germline lookup yields CDR1 DFQATT and CDR2 SNEGSKA (reference sequence). CDR3 sequence: CSASGPGGGYEQYF.

The chain carries TRBV24-1 and TRBJ2-1. The germline V gene encodes CDR1 KGHDR and CDR2 SFDVKD. The length of the CDR3 is 16 residues. CDR3 loop: CATSDSTPFEYNEQFF.

The chain employs TRBV20-1 and TRBJ2-1. The CDR3 spans 14 residues. Per the germline V gene, CDR1 is DFQATT and CDR2 is SNEGSKA (reference sequence). The CDR3 spells CSARSSLTYNEQFF.

The V and J genes are TRBV12-3 or TRBV12-4 and TRBJ1-5. The CDR3 is 17 residues long. The CDR3 loop reads CASSPIVSPGSNQPQHF.

CDR3 residues: CAISGTGYGYTF. J is TRBJ1-2 and V is TRBV10-3; TCRdb's assignment of TRBD1 cannot be checked, as there is no DNA. This CDR3 is built from 12 residues. Looked up from germline, CDR1 is ENHRY and CDR2 is SYGVKD.

This chain joins TRBV27 and TRBJ2-5. CDR1 MNHEY and CDR2 SMNVEV come from the germline V gene (reference sequence). The CDR3 spans 14 residues. The CDR3 spells CASSPNFHQETQYF.

This chain links TRBV28 with TRBJ2-1. CDR1 and CDR2 (germline): MDHEN, SYDVKM. The CDR3 has 13 amino acids. The CDR3 loop reads CASVPTWSAEQFF.

The chain is built from TRBV5-1 and TRBJ2-3. The germline gives CDR1 SGHRS, CDR2 YFSETQ. CDR3 length equals 11 residues. This chain's CDR3 is CASSQTDTQYF.

V gene TRBV20-1 combines with J gene TRBJ1-1. The CDR3 spans 15 residues. Looked up from germline, CDR1 is DFQATT and CDR2 is SNEGSKA (reference sequence). CDR3 sequence reads: CSARDPEFWDTEAFF.

V and J are TRBV30 and TRBJ2-2; with no DNA, the TCRdb D assignment of TRBD2 cannot be verified. The germline V gene has CDR1 GTSNPN and CDR2 SVGIG (reference sequence). The CDR3 sequence is 11 residues long. CDR3 loop: CAWGPTGELFF.